Listed here are 16 T cell receptor beta chains from one sample, sequenced in a study of T cells in Graves' hyperthyroidism and ophthalmopathy. TCR beta CDR3 regions were amplified from RNA. The TCR CDR3 was amplified in a first-round RT-PCR using the HTBI primer set. TCRdb called the multiplex PCR reads again in MiXCR, with one record for every CDR3 protein. The table has 650,000 to 800,000 distinct CDR3 sequences, just under 45% seen once. The sequencing input was peripheral blood or thyroid tissue (not recorded which). These receptors were obtained from an adult man with Graves' disease, either hyperthyroidism or ophthalmopathy (not recorded which).

The chain couples TRBV2 to TRBJ2-7; maybe TRBD2 (5 bases). CDR1 is SNHLY and CDR2 is FYNNEI in the germline V gene. V lost 6 bases and J lost 13, with 19 bases in between. This CDR3 is 12 amino acids long. CDR3 protein: CASRTGLGLTYF. The CDR3 coding sequence is TGTGCCAGCAGGACCGGACTGGGGTTGACATACTTC.

Worth noting for this clonotype: A read error may account for a junction end that differs from germline. This chain connects TRBV10-2 to TRBJ1-5, with a possible D match to TRBD1 (5 bases). The CDR3 has 15 amino acids. Germline loops: CDR1 WSHSY, CDR2 SAAADI. Here the CDR3 DNA reads TGTGCCAGCAGGCGAATGGGGGACAGCAATCAGCCCCAGCATTTT. The encoded protein is CASRRMGDSNQPQHF.

To note about this clonotype: Given a much more abundant clone one base away, this may be a read error. No conserved phenylalanine or tryptophan ends this CDR3, so it is likely a read error. The genes are TRBV7-3 and TRBJ1-4; D is unclear. V gave up 0 bases and J gave up 8 bases, with 7 bases separating them. The V gene's germline CDR1 is SGHTA and CDR2 FQGTGA. This CDR3 comprises 13 residues. CDR3 coding DNA: TGTGCCAGCAGCTTAACTCACGGGGAAAAACTGTTTCTT. Its protein is CASSLTHGEKLFL.

The rearrangement uses TRBV19 and TRBJ2-2; 10 bases are a match to TRBD2. The germline CDR1 and CDR2 sequences are LNHDA and SQIVND (reference sequence). The V and J ends lost 3 bases and 3 bases, in that order; junction bases with no gene match: 1. There are 15 residues in the CDR3. CDR3 sequence: CASSMLAGDTGELFF. DNA of the CDR3: TGTGCCAGTAGTATGCTAGCGGGAGACACCGGGGAGCTGTTTTTT.

The gene calls are TRBV5-1 and TRBJ2-5; TRBD1 matches 8 bases. The V and J ends lost 5 bases and 4 bases, in that order; junction bases with no gene match: 13. This CDR3 is 16 amino acids long. Per germline, CDR1 SGHRS and CDR2 YFSETQ. CDR3 loop: CASSPGTGGGGETQYF. CDR3 DNA: TGCGCCAGCAGTCCCGGGACAGGTGGGGGCGGAGAGACCCAGTACTTC.

This clonotype was seen ten or more times. The gene calls are TRBV7-9 and TRBJ1-1; no reliable D call. V lost 5 bases to trimming and J lost 5 bases, with 12 bases between them. The CDR3 loop spans 13 amino acids. Germline loops: CDR1 SEHNR, CDR2 FQNEAQ (reference sequence). Here the CDR3 reads CASSRTPSTEAFF. Written as DNA, the CDR3 is TGTGCCAGCAGCCGCACACCGAGTACTGAAGCTTTCTTT.

A few counts support this clonotype. This chain uses TRBV19 with TRBJ1-2; TRBD1 might be the D (6 bases). V lost 1 base and J 14 bases, leaving 11 bases between the germline ends. The germline CDR1 and CDR2 sequences are LNHDA and SQIVND (reference sequence). The CDR3 runs 11 residues. The CDR3 loop reads CASSIGNRATF. In nucleotides, the CDR3 is TGTGCCAGTAGTATAGGCAACAGGGCAACCTTC.

The CDR3 region is CATPSTGELFF. The DNA of the CDR3 is TGTGCCACCCCTAGCACCGGGGAGCTGTTTTTT. The chain couples TRBV2 to TRBJ2-2; D is ambiguous. Trimming took off 10 bases at V and 4 bases at J, with 7 bases between the two ends. Germline lookup yields CDR1 SNHLY and CDR2 FYNNEI. This CDR3 comprises 11 residues.

V gene TRBV5-8 combines with J gene TRBJ1-1; D gene uncertain. V dropped 0 bases and J dropped 6 bases, with 15 bases sitting between them. Germline CDR1 is SGHTS and CDR2 is YDEGEE. The CDR3 is 15 amino acids. The CDR3 reads CASSLDLSVYAEAFF. CDR3 bases: TGTGCCAGCAGCTTGGACTTGTCAGTTTACGCTGAAGCTTTCTTT.

The rearrangement joins TRBV20-1 to TRBJ1-3; D is possibly TRBD1 (6 bases). This CDR3 comprises 16 residues. The V gene's germline CDR1 is DFQATT and CDR2 SNEGSKA (reference sequence). V was clipped by 0 bases and J by 4 bases, with 16 bases between them. CDR3 protein: CSARDVAGEYGNTIYF. In DNA, the CDR3 is TGCAGTGCTAGAGATGTGGCAGGGGAATACGGAAACACCATATATTTT.

This clonotype was seen at least ten times. The V and J genes are TRBV29-1 and TRBJ1-1; TRBD1 might be the D (6 bases). V lost 6 bases and J lost 4, with 12 bases in between. The V gene's germline CDR1 is SQVTM and CDR2 ANQGSEA. CDR3 size: 12 residues. CDR3 residues: CSVDGQTTEAFF. The CDR3 DNA sequence: TGCAGCGTGGACGGACAGACCACTGAAGCTTTCTTT.

The CDR3 DNA sequence: TGTGCCAGCAGCGTAGATGGGGAAGTTGTCACTGAAGCTTTCTTT. Protein product: CASSVDGEVVTEAFF. The chain carries TRBV9 and TRBJ1-1; no firm D call. This CDR3 comprises 15 residues. Germline CDR1 SGDLS, CDR2 YYNGEE. V gave up 0 bases and J gave up 4 bases, with 13 bases separating them.

The chain carries TRBV11-2 and TRBJ2-7, with D possibly matching TRBD1 (5 bases). Germline lookup yields CDR1 SGHAT and CDR2 FQNNGV. The CDR3 has 13 amino acids. The CDR3 loop is CAPNRRGSYEQYF. CDR3 bases: TGTGCTCCGAACAGGCGCGGCTCCTACGAGCAGTACTTC.

The CDR3 DNA follows: TGTGCCAGCAGTGATATGGGAAAGGGGCTTGAAAAACTGTTTTTT. Amino acids: CASSDMGKGLEKLFF. The chain couples TRBV25-1 to TRBJ1-4; D may be TRBD1 (5 bases). The germline V and J ends were trimmed by 3 bases and 7 bases, with 15 bases remaining between them. The CDR3 is 15 residues long. In germline, CDR1 is MGHDK, CDR2 SYGVNS.

This sequence joins TRBV9 and TRBJ1-1, with D maybe TRBD1 (6 bases). The CDR3 length is 15 residues. Trimming pared 4 bases from V and 0 bases from J, leaving 13 bases between. CDR1 is SGDLS, CDR2 YYNGEE, per germline. CDR3: CASSSRQVMNTEAFF. CDR3 DNA sequence: TGTGCCAGCAGCTCGCGACAGGTGATGAACACTGAAGCTTTCTTT.

This clonotype was recorded many times. This rearrangement joins TRBV7-8 to TRBJ2-7, with D possibly TRBD2 on 6 matching bases. The germline CDR1 and CDR2 sequences are SGHVS and FQNEAQ. V lost 5 bases to trimming and J lost 0 bases, with 14 bases between them. The CDR3 spans 15 residues. DNA for the CDR3: TGTGCCAGCAGCCTAGGAGGGGTAGGCTCCTACGAGCAGTACTTC. Its protein is CASSLGGVGSYEQYF.